Presented here are 25 T cell receptor beta chains from one specimen sequenced in a study of blood T cell repertoires in COVID-19. Clones were read by immunoSEQ multiplex PCR, and TCRdb kept only the in-frame ones, dropping some. The table has roughly 40,000 clones, around 75% seen once. Sequenced: peripheral blood. The receptors were gathered from a man aged 80 or over with acute or convalescent COVID-19.

The chain has TRBV18 and TRBJ2-1; D gene uncertain. V lost 6 bases to trimming and J lost 6 bases, with 18 bases between them. Germline assignment: CDR1 KGHSH and CDR2 LQKENI. There are 15 residues in the CDR3. CDR3 DNA sequence: TGTGCCAGCTCTCTGACACTTGGGTACGGCAATGAGCAGTTCTTC. As protein: CASSLTLGYGNEQFF.

This clone was found a few times. V is TRBV2 and J is TRBJ1-1, with D perhaps matching TRBD1 (6 bases). The V gene lost 7 bases and the J gene lost 6 bases, with 12 bases spanning the gap. CDR3 length: 12 amino acids. Germline V gene data show CDR1 as SNHLY and CDR2 as FYNNEI. The CDR3 is CASTRGRPEAFF. Here the CDR3 DNA reads TGTGCCAGCACCAGGGGACGGCCTGAAGCTTTCTTT.

The table lists this clone with a count of one. The rearrangement joins TRBV5-4 to TRBJ2-7; TRBD2 aligns across 16 bases. Germline assignment: CDR1 SGHNT and CDR2 YYREEE (reference sequence). CDR3 length: 16 residues. V was clipped by 7 bases and J by 6 bases; unmatched bases: 10. The CDR3 region has the DNA TGTGCCAGCTCCCCGGGACTAGCGGGAGGGCAAAGCGAGCAGTACTTC. This translates into CASSPGLAGGQSEQYF.

V usage is TRBV19 and J usage is TRBJ2-3; D is ambiguous. With 3 bases removed from V and 0 bases from J, the gap between germline ends came to 7 bases. Germline assignment: CDR1 LNHDA and CDR2 SQIVND (reference sequence). The CDR3 consists of 14 residues. The CDR3 loop reads CASSIQKSTDTQYF. The CDR3 bases are TGTGCCAGTAGTATCCAGAAAAGCACAGATACGCAGTATTTT. Variable domain in full (rest from reference TRBV19 and TRBJ2-3): DGGITQSPKYLFRKEGQNVTLSCEQNLNHDAMYWYRQDPGQGLRLIYYSQIVNDFQKGDIAEGYSVSREKKESFPLTVTSAQKNPTAFYLCASSIQKSTDTQYFGPGTRLTVL.

This sequence joins TRBV19 and TRBJ2-7; 7 bases agree with TRBD1. J gave up 4 bases and V 8 bases, and 2 bases lay outside the gene matches. The length of the CDR3 is 11 residues. The germline CDR1 and CDR2 sequences are LNHDA and SQIVND (reference sequence). The chain's CDR3 is CASGRGYEQYF. DNA of the CDR3: TGTGCCAGTGGCAGGGGGTACGAGCAGTACTTC.

The V gene is TRBV5-1, the J gene TRBJ2-7; the match to TRBD2 covers 16 bases. The CDR3 loop spans 19 amino acids. Losses at the gene ends were 2 bases for V and 2 bases for J; bases not matched to a gene: 10. Germline V CDR1 and CDR2: SGHRS, YFSETQ. DNA for the CDR3: TGCGCCAGCAGCTTTTCCGGGACTAGCGGGAGGGAACGGGCCTACGAGCAGTACTTC. Protein sequence: CASSFSGTSGRERAYEQYF.

This chain joins TRBV28 and TRBJ1-1, with D hard to call. The CDR3 runs 11 residues. Trimming pared 6 bases from V and 2 bases from J, leaving 4 bases between. Germline-derived CDR1 and CDR2 are MDHEN and SYDVKM. CDR3 sequence: CASRLNTEAFF. CDR3 bases: TGTGCCAGCAGACTAAACACTGAAGCTTTCTTT.

V is TRBV30 and J is TRBJ1-2, with TRBD1 identical over 8 bases. J lost 3 bases, V lost 3 bases, and 3 bases had no gene match. Germline CDR1 and CDR2: GTSNPN and SVGIG (reference sequence). The CDR3 spans 13 residues. The CDR3 loop reads CAWSLQGDYGYTF. In nucleotides, the CDR3 is TGTGCCTGGAGCTTACAGGGGGACTATGGCTACACCTTC. Combining the CDR3 with reference TRBV30 and TRBJ1-2 gives the whole variable domain SQTIHQWPATLVQPVGSPLSLECTVEGTSNPNLYWYRQAAGRGLQLLFYSVGIGQISSEVPQNLSASRPQDRQFILSSKKLLLSDSGFYLCAWSLQGDYGYTFGSGTRLTVV.

The chain combines TRBV3-1 (or the pseudogene TRBV3-2) with TRBJ2-1; tentative D call: TRBD1 (5 bases). CDR1 and CDR2 (germline): LGHDT, YNNKEL (reference sequence). The CDR3 extends over 13 amino acids. The V and J ends lost 6 bases and 8 bases respectively, with 14 bases between them. In DNA form, the CDR3 reads TGTGCCAGCAGGCAGAAGGGGATGCATGAGCAGTTCTTC. Encoded protein: CASRQKGMHEQFF.

The chain joins TRBV7-9 to TRBJ1-3, with D maybe TRBD1 (5 bases). This CDR3 comprises 14 residues. Germline assignment: CDR1 SEHNR and CDR2 FQNEAQ (reference sequence). The V gene lost 4 bases and the J gene lost 7 bases, with 14 bases spanning the gap. CDR3 sequence: CASSSWDSGNTIYF. CDR3 sequence (DNA): TGTGCCAGCAGCTCGTGGGACTCAGGGAACACCATATATTTT.

The rearrangement joins TRBV7-2 to TRBJ2-5, with D perhaps matching TRBD2 (7 bases). The germline gives CDR1 SGHTA, CDR2 FQGNSA. V lost 1 base and J 2 bases, leaving 11 bases between the germline ends. The CDR3 extends over 15 amino acids. The CDR3 DNA reads TGTGCCAGCAGCTTAGGGCGGGGGCGACAAGAGACCCAGTACTTC. It codes for CASSLGRGRQETQYF.

The rearrangement links TRBV2 to TRBJ2-1; 13 positions match TRBD2. CDR3 size: 16 residues. Germline-derived CDR1 and CDR2 are SNHLY and FYNNEI. With 5 bases clipped from V and 9 bases from J, the junction kept 10 bases outside the gene matches. The CDR3 bases are TGTGCCAGCAGTCGGACTAGCGGGAGCCGGGTGGCTGAGCAGTTCTTC. Translated, it gives CASSRTSGSRVAEQFF.

The J gene is TRBJ2-7, the V gene TRBV10-3; 11 bases are a match to TRBD2. The CDR3 runs 19 residues. Germline assignment: CDR1 ENHRY and CDR2 SYGVKD. J gave up 4 bases and V 0 bases, and 14 bases lay outside the gene matches. CDR3 DNA sequence: TGTGCCATCAGTGAGTCGAGTCTAGCGGGAGGTGTAGTCGCGTACGAGCAGTACTTC. This codes for CAISESSLAGGVVAYEQYF.

V and J are TRBV6-2 or TRBV6-3 and TRBJ1-4; D gene ambiguous. Germline CDR1 MNHEY, CDR2 SVGEGT. CDR3 size: 13 residues. Trimming removed 2 bases at V and 8 bases at J, with 9 bases between. For the CDR3, the DNA is TGTGCCAGCAGTTACAGGTTCGGGGAAAAACTGTTTTTT. This codes for CASSYRFGEKLFF.

The rearrangement uses TRBV29-1 and TRBJ1-2; TRBD1 agrees at 11 bases. Germline loops: CDR1 SQVTM, CDR2 ANQGSEA. V shed 4 bases and J 2 bases; nucleotides not matched to a gene: 12. CDR3 length: 17 amino acids. CDR3 protein: CSVGGPGQGVQNYGYTF. CDR3 sequence (DNA): TGCAGCGTTGGAGGCCCGGGACAGGGGGTCCAAAACTATGGCTACACCTTC.

This rearrangement joins TRBV5-8 to TRBJ2-7; TRBD2 agrees at 13 bases. J lost 2 bases, V lost 4 bases, and 9 bases had no gene match. CDR1 is SGHTS and CDR2 is YDEGEE in the germline V gene. There are 17 residues in the CDR3. The CDR3 DNA sequence: TGTGCCAGCAGCCCTCCTTTTACTAGCGGGAGGGCCTACGAGCAGTACTTC. Translating gives CASSPPFTSGRAYEQYF.

J is TRBJ2-3 and V is TRBV5-4, with 11 positions matching TRBD2. CDR1 and CDR2 from the germline V gene are SGHNT and YYREEE (reference sequence). The CDR3 extends over 17 amino acids. Losses at the gene ends were 1 base for V and 4 bases for J; bases not matched to a gene: 8. As DNA, the CDR3 is TGTGCCAGCAGCTTGCTCGCACTAGCGGGAGCCCCAGATACGCAGTATTTT. This gives the protein CASSLLALAGAPDTQYF.

This chain joins TRBV9 and TRBJ1-5; 10 bases fit TRBD1. Germline V CDR1 and CDR2: SGDLS, YYNGEE. The junction had 6 bases not matched to a gene; V was cut back by 3 bases and J by 6 bases. The CDR3 consists of 15 residues. CDR3 region: CASSGPGQGTQPQHF. In DNA form, the CDR3 reads TGTGCCAGCAGCGGACCGGGACAGGGGACTCAGCCCCAGCATTTT. The full variable domain, in which reference TRBV9 and TRBJ1-5 provide the parts outside the CDR3, is DSGVTQTPKHLITATGQRVTLRCSPRSGDLSVYWYQQSLDQGLQFLIQYYNGEERAKGNILERFSAQQFPDLHSELNLSSLELGDSALYFCASSGPGQGTQPQHFGDGTRLSIL.

The V call is TRBV6-1, the J call TRBJ1-5; D ambiguous. V was cut by 2 bases and J by 9 bases, with 5 bases left in between. The germline CDR1 and CDR2 sequences are MNHNS and SASEGT. CDR3 length equals 11 residues. CDR3 sequence (DNA): TGTGCCAGCAGTGAACTATCGCCCCAGCATTTT. Residues: CASSELSPQHF.

The gene calls are TRBV14 and TRBJ1-1, with 10 bases fitting TRBD1. The CDR3 has 15 amino acids. Trimming removed 5 bases from V and 5 bases from J; junction bases left unmatched: 8. Germline V gene lookup returns CDR1 SGHDN and CDR2 FVKESK. CDR3 sequence: CASSAQTGGSTEAFF. DNA for the CDR3: TGTGCCAGCAGCGCTCAGACAGGGGGCTCAACTGAAGCTTTCTTT.

The chain is built from TRBV27 and TRBJ1-2; perhaps TRBD1 as D (5 bases). The germline V gene encodes CDR1 MNHEY and CDR2 SMNVEV (reference sequence). The germline V and J ends were trimmed by 3 bases and 2 bases, with 13 bases remaining between them. The CDR3 is 15 amino acids. CDR3 residues: CASSFRGIGNYGYTF. As DNA, the CDR3 is TGTGCCAGCAGTTTTAGGGGTATAGGGAACTATGGCTACACCTTC.

V usage is TRBV6-5 and J usage is TRBJ2-1, with TRBD2 identical over 11 bases. The CDR3 is made up of 15 amino acids. V shed 6 bases, J shed 6 bases, and the junction held 7 bases outside the gene matches. The germline V gene has CDR1 MNHEY and CDR2 SVGAGI. The CDR3 DNA reads TGTGCCAGCAGGGGTATAGCGGGAGGGGTCAATGAGCAGTTCTTC. Translating gives CASRGIAGGVNEQFF.

The chain joins TRBV4-1 to TRBJ1-3, with 8 positions matching TRBD1. CDR1 and CDR2 from the germline V gene are MGHRA and YSYEKL. Trimming at V came to 0 bases and at J to 1 base, leaving 2 bases not matched to a gene. The CDR3 loop spans 16 amino acids. In DNA form, the CDR3 reads TGCGCCAGCAGCCAAGAGGGACAGGTGTCTGGAAACACCATATATTTT. It encodes CASSQEGQVSGNTIYF.

This clone has only a few counts. V gene TRBV2 combines with J gene TRBJ1-5; D unresolved. CDR1 is SNHLY, CDR2 FYNNEI, per germline. The CDR3 spans 13 residues. Trimming took off 9 bases at V and 4 bases at J, with 13 bases between the two ends. The CDR3 nucleotides read TGTGCCAGTCAAAGAGGGTGGAATCAGCCCCAGCATTTT. Protein sequence: CASQRGWNQPQHF.

In this sample, this clone turned up many times. The V call is TRBV4-1, the J call TRBJ2-1, with TRBD2 matching 11 bases. Germline CDR1 reads MGHRA; CDR2 reads YSYEKL. After removal of 1 base from V and 9 bases from J, the junction contained 2 bases not matched to a gene. The length of the CDR3 is 14 residues. CDR3 in amino acids: CASSQAGTSGEQFF. CDR3 in DNA: TGCGCCAGCAGCCAAGCCGGGACTAGCGGTGAGCAGTTCTTC.